One and the same sample provided the 20 T cell receptor beta chains below, sequenced in a study of technical replicates of blood from several donors. TCRdb's copy holds only in-frame clones and misses some; the assay was immunoSEQ multiplex PCR. Found here are roughly 80,000 clones, around 94% of them singletons; the top ten hold about 0.37%. The sequenced material came from T cells isolated from PBMCs. These receptors came from a human donor in good health.

The V and J genes are TRBV19 and TRBJ2-3; 8 bases map to TRBD1. The CDR3 covers 15 residues. J gave up 4 bases and V 2 bases, and 5 bases lay outside the gene matches. Germline CDR1 is LNHDA and CDR2 is SQIVND (reference sequence). The CDR3 protein is CASSIQGATADTQYF. The CDR3 nucleotides are TGTGCCAGTAGTATACAGGGGGCGACGGCAGATACGCAGTATTTT.

The chain recombines TRBV7-2 with TRBJ2-7, with 7 bases identical to TRBD1. The CDR3 runs 15 residues. Per germline, CDR1 SGHTA and CDR2 FQGNSA. With V trimmed by 5 bases and J by 2 bases, 9 bases remained unmatched. DNA for the CDR3: TGTGCCAGCAGCCCCAGACAGGGCTCCACCTACGAGCAGTACTTC. Translation gives CASSPRQGSTYEQYF.

The chain employs TRBV5-5 and TRBJ2-2; TRBD2 matches at 15 bases. Germline CDR1 and CDR2: SGHKS and YYEKEE (reference sequence). V dropped 7 bases and J dropped 0; count of bases not matched to a gene: 4. There are 17 residues in the CDR3. The CDR3: CASRRTSGRANTGELFF. CDR3 sequence (DNA): TGTGCCAGCCGAAGGACTAGCGGGAGGGCGAACACCGGGGAGCTGTTTTTT.

The DNA of the CDR3 is TGCGCCAGCAGCCAAGAAAGCGGGAGAGGCTACGAGCAGTACTTC. It translates to CASSQESGRGYEQYF. V gene TRBV4-1 combines with J gene TRBJ2-7, with 8 nucleotides matching TRBD2. Germline V CDR1 and CDR2: MGHRA, YSYEKL. V lost 0 bases to trimming and J lost 3 bases; unmatched junction nucleotides: 4. CDR3 length: 15 residues.

The V gene is TRBV5-1, the J gene TRBJ1-2; 7 bases are a match to TRBD1. From germline, CDR1 is SGHRS and CDR2 YFSETQ. J was trimmed by 1 base and V by 2 bases; bases with no gene match: 8. This CDR3 is built from 16 residues. The CDR3 is CASSFETGRDNYGYTF. The CDR3 nucleotides are TGCGCCAGCAGCTTTGAGACAGGGCGAGATAACTATGGCTACACCTTC.

V gene TRBV6-6 combines with J gene TRBJ1-3, with no clear D. Per germline, CDR1 MNHNY and CDR2 SVGAGI (reference sequence). With 5 bases removed from V and 3 bases from J, the gap between germline ends came to 11 bases. The CDR3 spans 14 residues. The CDR3 coding sequence is TGTGCCAGCAGTGTCACAGATTTTGGAAACACCATATATTTT. Translating gives CASSVTDFGNTIYF.

V and J are TRBV4-3 and TRBJ2-5; 12 nucleotides match TRBD2. The CDR3 sequence is 17 residues long. CDR1 and CDR2 from the germline V gene are LGHNA and YSLEER. The V gene end was trimmed by 0 bases and the J gene end by 5 bases; junction bases not matched to a gene: 7. CDR3 protein: CASSQDTSGRLGETQYF. Written as DNA, the CDR3 is TGCGCCAGCAGCCAAGATACTAGCGGGAGGCTAGGGGAGACCCAGTACTTC.

V gene TRBV5-1 combines with J gene TRBJ1-3; no clear D gene. This CDR3 region has 14 residues. The germline CDR1 and CDR2 sequences are SGHRS and YFSETQ. V was shortened by 0 bases and J by 4 bases, with 8 bases between the two germline ends. The DNA of the CDR3 is TGCGCCAGCAGCTTGGGGGCAGGAGGAAACACCATATATTTT. Its translation: CASSLGAGGNTIYF.

The chain links TRBV7-6 to TRBJ2-6; TRBD1 agrees at 7 bases. J was trimmed by 1 base and V by 5 bases; bases with no gene match: 8. Germline values: CDR1 SGHVS, CDR2 FNYEAQ. The CDR3 is 17 residues long. The DNA for the CDR3 is TGTGCCAGCAGCGACAGGGTGGGGGATTCTGGGGCCAACGTCCTGACTTTC. Translation: CASSDRVGDSGANVLTF.

The V and J genes are TRBV11-3 and TRBJ2-2; 8 positions match TRBD1. J was trimmed by 4 bases and V by 5 bases; bases with no gene match: 3. Germline lookup yields CDR1 SGHNT and CDR2 YENEEA. The CDR3 length is 14 residues. The CDR3 loop reads CASSPGQVTGELFF. The DNA of the CDR3 is TGTGCCAGCAGCCCGGGACAGGTCACCGGGGAGCTGTTTTTT.

This chain links TRBV6-6 with TRBJ2-7, with TRBD2 as a possible D gene (5 bases). CDR1 is MNHNY and CDR2 is SVGAGI in the germline V gene (reference sequence). This CDR3 spans 14 amino acids. Trimming took 2 bases from V and 2 from J, leaving 10 bases between them. CDR3 DNA sequence: TGTGCCAGCAGTTACGAGGGAGTTACCTACGAGCAGTACTTC. Its protein is CASSYEGVTYEQYF.

The chain employs TRBV6-6 and TRBJ2-7; D is ambiguous. The CDR3 is 13 amino acids. Germline assignment: CDR1 MNHNY and CDR2 SVGAGI (reference sequence). Trimming removed 4 bases at V and 4 bases at J, with 11 bases between. CDR3 DNA sequence: TGTGCCAGCAGTTCTGTAGCTGAGTACGAGCAGTACTTC. This sequence encodes CASSSVAEYEQYF.

CDR3 sequence: CASSLTGEGDIQYF. The CDR3 region has the DNA TGTGCCAGCAGCTTGACGGGGGAAGGAGACATTCAGTACTTC. This rearrangement joins TRBV5-4 to TRBJ2-4; TRBD2 might be the D (6 bases). CDR1 is SGHNT, CDR2 YYREEE, per germline (reference sequence). This CDR3 has 14 amino acids. Between the trimmed V and J ends, which lost 1 base and 8 bases, there was a span of 13 bases. The full variable domain, completed using reference TRBV5-4 and TRBJ2-4, is ETGVTQSPTHLIKTRGQQVTLRCSSQSGHNTVSWYQQALGQGPQFIFQYYREEENGRGNFPPRFSGLQFPNYSSELNVNALELDDSALYLCASSLTGEGDIQYFGAGTRLSVL.

The chain has TRBV11-3 and TRBJ2-3; D might be TRBD2 (5 bases). V lost 1 base and J 3 bases, leaving 11 bases between the germline ends. The CDR3 has 15 residues. CDR1 and CDR2 from the germline V gene are SGHNT and YENEEA. CDR3 nucleotides: TGTGCCAGCAGCTTAGGACGGGGTTGGACAGATACGCAGTATTTT. This sequence encodes CASSLGRGWTDTQYF. The complete variable domain, with remaining parts taken from reference TRBV11-3 and TRBJ2-3, reads EAGVVQSPRYKIIEKKQPVAFWCNPISGHNTLYWYLQNLGQGPELLIRYENEEAVDDSQLPKDRFSAERLKGVDSTLKIQPAELGDSAVYLCASSLGRGWTDTQYFGPGTRLTVL.

The rearrangement links TRBV6-6 to TRBJ2-1; 9 bases fit TRBD2. The CDR3 has 16 residues. The J segment lost 8 bases and the V segment lost 0 bases, leaving 8 bases of the junction unmatched. Germline V lookup: CDR1 MNHNY, CDR2 SVGAGI (reference sequence). The CDR3 is CASSYSKLAGADEQFF. In nucleotides, the CDR3 is TGTGCCAGCAGTTACTCGAAATTAGCGGGAGCGGATGAGCAGTTCTTC.

Here the CDR3 reads CASRRDRGLNTEAFF. Here the CDR3 DNA reads TGTGCCAGTCGCCGGGACAGGGGTTTGAACACTGAAGCTTTCTTT. The chain combines TRBV19 with TRBJ1-1; 10 positions agree with TRBD1. The ends lost 8 bases at V and 0 bases at J; junction bases unmatched: 6. The CDR3 is 15 residues long. The V gene's germline CDR1 is LNHDA and CDR2 SQIVND (reference sequence).

This chain uses TRBV28 with TRBJ2-7, with TRBD1 matching over 8 bases. This CDR3 region has 15 residues. V dropped 4 bases and J dropped 0; count of bases not matched to a gene: 5. The germline V gene has CDR1 MDHEN and CDR2 SYDVKM. The chain's CDR3 is CASSSDTGGSYEQYF. The CDR3 region has the DNA TGTGCCAGCAGTTCGGACACAGGGGGCTCCTACGAGCAGTACTTC.

The V call is TRBV28, the J call TRBJ2-3; D remains ambiguous. The CDR3 is made up of 13 amino acids. V dropped 4 bases and J dropped 4 bases, with 9 bases sitting between them. Germline assignment: CDR1 MDHEN and CDR2 SYDVKM. In DNA, the CDR3 is TGTGCCAGCAGTTCTATACGGGCAGATACGCAGTATTTT. It codes for CASSSIRADTQYF.

A note on this clone: The CDR3 does not end in the conserved phenylalanine or tryptophan, so this is likely a read error. The limits of the CDR3 on the DNA are not certain, so only TCRdb's listed CDR3 is given. The CDR3 here is CASSELDRGLSY. This chain connects TRBV10-1 to TRBJ1-2; TRBD1 reflects the table's D call only, with no check against the DNA. With termini counted, the CDR3 has 12 amino acids. CDR1 is WNHNN and CDR2 is SYGVQD in the germline V gene (reference sequence).

The V call is TRBV6-5, the J call TRBJ1-1, with D tentatively TRBD1 (5 bases). Germline loops: CDR1 MNHEY, CDR2 SVGAGI. The ends were cut back, 10 bases at V and 7 bases at J, with 13 bases in the middle. This CDR3 spans 11 amino acids. The CDR3: CATRGGVEAFF. The DNA for the CDR3 is TGTGCCACCCGCGGGGGAGTTGAAGCTTTCTTT.